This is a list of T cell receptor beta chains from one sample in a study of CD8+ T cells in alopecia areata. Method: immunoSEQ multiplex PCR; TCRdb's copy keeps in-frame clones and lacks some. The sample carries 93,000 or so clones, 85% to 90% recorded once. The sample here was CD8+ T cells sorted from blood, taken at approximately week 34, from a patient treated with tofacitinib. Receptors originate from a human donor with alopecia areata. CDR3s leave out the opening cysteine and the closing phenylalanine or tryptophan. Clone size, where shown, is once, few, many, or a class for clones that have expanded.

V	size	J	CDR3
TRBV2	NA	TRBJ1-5	ASSEGSNQPQH
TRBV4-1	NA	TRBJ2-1	ASHGLAGANEQF
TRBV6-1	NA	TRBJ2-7	ASSMTAYYEQY
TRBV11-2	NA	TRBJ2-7	ASSLVLYEQY
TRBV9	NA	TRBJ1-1	ASSVDGGKNTEAF
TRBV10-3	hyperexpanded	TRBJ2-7	AISDSQKNYEQY
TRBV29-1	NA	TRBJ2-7	SVQTGNTYEQY
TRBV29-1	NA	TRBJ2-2	SAADTGELF
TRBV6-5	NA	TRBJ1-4	ASSYGVEAGRELF
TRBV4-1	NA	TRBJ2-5	ASSQDFSMGTQY
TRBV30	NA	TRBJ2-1	AWSAPGRIYNEQF
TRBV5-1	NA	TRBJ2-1	ASSRGVYNEQF
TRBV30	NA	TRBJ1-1	AWAPEGGTEAF
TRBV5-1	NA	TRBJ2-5	ASSLEPAIWTQY
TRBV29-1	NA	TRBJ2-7	SVEAPGGLDEQY
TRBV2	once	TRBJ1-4	ASSEGIRVTNEKLF
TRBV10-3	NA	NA	AISESGRLSDEQY